One and the same sample provided the 21 T cell receptor beta chains below, sequenced in a study of T cells in Graves' hyperthyroidism and ophthalmopathy. What was amplified from RNA transcripts were TCR beta CDR3 regions. HTBI primers drove first-round RT-PCR of the TCR CDR3. Each CDR3 protein is one row after TCRdb ran MiXCR on the multiplex PCR reads. The sample includes 660,000 or so distinct CDR3 sequences, approximately 42% of them seen just once. The sample taken for sequencing was peripheral blood or thyroid tissue (not recorded which). All receptors come from an adult man with Graves' disease, either hyperthyroidism or ophthalmopathy (not recorded which).

A remark on this clonotype: At one end the junction does not follow the germline gene, possibly because of a read error. V gene TRBV6-4 combines with J gene TRBJ1-1; D gene unclear. The CDR3 totals 13 residues. Germline V CDR1 and CDR2: MRHNA, SNTAGT. The CDR3 bases are TGTGCCAGCAGTGACTTGTGGAACACTGAAGCTTCCTTT. Translating gives CASSDLWNTEASF.

Of note for this clonotype: No conserved phenylalanine or tryptophan is present at the end of the CDR3, so a read error is the likely explanation. The chain combines TRBV15 with TRBJ1-5; D is undetermined. Trimming pared 0 bases from V and 7 bases from J, leaving 13 bases between. The CDR3 is 15 amino acids. Germline-derived CDR1 and CDR2 are LNHNV and YYDKDF (reference sequence). The DNA for the CDR3 is TGTGCCACCAGCAGAGATCGGGGAGCGCGGCAGCCCCAGCATCTT. It translates to CATSRDRGARQPQHL.

Worth noting for this clonotype: Just one base apart from a much larger clone, this may be a read error. The V gene is TRBV24-1, the J gene TRBJ2-5; D is uncertain. In germline, CDR1 is KGHDR, CDR2 SFDVKD. This CDR3 has 16 amino acids. CDR3 sequence: CATSDSDGLNQEIQYF. The CDR3 DNA reads as TGTGCCACCAGTGATTCAGACGGGCTGAACCAAGAGATCCAGTACTTC.

This clonotype showed up many times. V usage is TRBV7-2 and J usage is TRBJ1-1, with TRBD1 matching over 7 bases. The CDR3 runs 13 residues. J lost 3 bases, V lost 5 bases, and 3 bases had no gene match. CDR1 is SGHTA, CDR2 FQGNSA, per germline. The CDR3 bases are TGTGCCAGCAGCAACGGACAGGACACTGAAGCTTTCTTT. Its translation: CASSNGQDTEAFF.

This rearrangement joins TRBV20-1 to TRBJ2-7; possibly TRBD2 for D (5 bases). The V gene lost 6 bases and the J gene lost 6 bases, with 15 bases spanning the gap. This CDR3 region has 12 residues. CDR1 and CDR2 (germline): DFQATT, SNEGSKA (reference sequence). In DNA, the CDR3 is TGCAGTGCCCCCGGTGATGGAGGCGAGCAGTACTTC. Translation gives CSAPGDGGEQYF.

This rearrangement joins TRBV20-1 to TRBJ2-5; 8 bases are shared with TRBD1. The CDR3 covers 12 residues. The V gene's germline CDR1 is DFQATT and CDR2 SNEGSKA (reference sequence). V lost 3 bases, J lost 3 bases, and 0 bases stayed unmatched. The CDR3 region has the DNA TGCAGTGCTAGGACAGGGGAAGAGACCCAGTACTTC. This codes for CSARTGEETQYF.

The V gene is TRBV5-4, the J gene TRBJ1-6, with 7 bases matching TRBD1. This CDR3 is 15 amino acids long. V gave up 5 bases and J gave up 9 bases; unmatched junction bases: 11. CDR1 is SGHNT, CDR2 YYREEE, per germline (reference sequence). DNA of the CDR3: TGTGCCAGCAGAGACGGACAGGCAACGGGTTCACCCCTCCACTTT. Translation: CASRDGQATGSPLHF.

This clonotype was recorded once. The V and J genes are TRBV10-3 and TRBJ2-7; TRBD2 aligns across 13 bases. With 11 bases clipped from V and 10 bases from J, the junction kept 20 bases outside the gene matches. CDR3 length: 16 residues. The germline gives CDR1 ENHRY, CDR2 SYGVKD. The CDR3 is CASISERPGTSGDQYF. In DNA, the CDR3 is TGTGCCTCCATCAGTGAGAGGCCGGGGACTAGCGGGGACCAGTACTTC.

The chain joins TRBV24-1 to TRBJ1-4; 9 bases match TRBD1. This CDR3 comprises 16 residues. Unmatched junction bases numbered 8, after V lost 3 bases and J lost 7 bases. CDR1 is KGHDR, CDR2 SFDVKD, per germline. CDR3 in DNA: TGTGCCACCAGTGATCCGCCGGGACAGGGTCGTGAAAAACTGTTTTTT. Amino acids: CATSDPPGQGREKLFF.

The chain combines TRBV20-1 with TRBJ1-2, with D tentatively TRBD1 (6 bases). CDR3 length: 13 residues. V was shortened by 6 bases and J by 2 bases, with 13 bases between the two germline ends. Per germline, CDR1 DFQATT and CDR2 SNEGSKA (reference sequence). CDR3 sequence reads: CSASTGENYGYTF. CDR3 DNA sequence: TGCAGTGCCTCGACAGGAGAAAACTATGGCTACACCTTC.

This clonotype was counted between two and nine times. The gene calls are TRBV19 and TRBJ1-5; TRBD1 is a possible D gene (5 bases). From germline, CDR1 is LNHDA and CDR2 SQIVND (reference sequence). The CDR3 has 15 amino acids. Deletions cut 7 bases from V and 3 bases from J, with 16 bases between. CDR3 loop: CASTTSGLVNQPQHF. The CDR3, as DNA: TGTGCCAGTACCACATCAGGGCTCGTCAATCAGCCCCAGCATTTT.

There are a few counts of this clonotype. V and J are TRBV20-1 and TRBJ1-1, with TRBD1 as a possible D gene (5 bases). The CDR3 is made up of 14 amino acids. V shed 2 bases and J shed 2 bases, with 12 bases lying between them. The V gene's germline CDR1 is DFQATT and CDR2 SNEGSKA (reference sequence). CDR3 sequence: CSARIPGRNTEAFF. In nucleotides, the CDR3 is TGCAGTGCTAGAATTCCAGGGAGAAACACTGAAGCTTTCTTT.

The V and J genes are TRBV20-1 and TRBJ2-2; TRBD2 matches 7 bases. V shed 5 bases, J shed 2 bases, and the junction held 5 bases outside the gene matches. This CDR3 is built from 14 residues. CDR1 and CDR2 (germline): DFQATT, SNEGSKA (reference sequence). The CDR3 here is CSAQWGGNTGELFF. CDR3 bases: TGCAGTGCTCAGTGGGGGGGTAACACCGGGGAGCTGTTTTTT.

With regard to this clonotype: The conserved closing phenylalanine or tryptophan is absent in this CDR3, likely reflecting a read error. Because the CDR3's place on the DNA is in doubt, the DNA is left out and the CDR3 is given as listed by TCRdb. This chain links TRBV15 with TRBJ1-3. 8 amino acids form the CDR3, both terminal residues included. CDR1 LNHNV and CDR2 YYDKDF come from the germline V gene (reference sequence). This CDR3 is CATSTPNT.

The chain combines TRBV2 with TRBJ2-5; 9 bases match TRBD1. After removal of 6 bases from V and 6 bases from J, the junction contained 11 bases not matched to a gene. Germline CDR1 and CDR2: SNHLY and FYNNEI. This CDR3 has 15 amino acids. Here the CDR3 DNA reads TGTGCCAGCAGAAGCGGGACAGGGAGTTTGAAGACCCAGTACTTC. Protein product: CASRSGTGSLKTQYF.

This clonotype was picked up a small number of times. The chain couples TRBV7-2 to TRBJ2-7; D ambiguous. V was shortened by 5 bases and J by 6 bases, with 5 bases between the two germline ends. The CDR3 is 10 residues long. Per germline, CDR1 SGHTA and CDR2 FQGNSA. The CDR3 coding sequence is TGTGCCAGCAGCGGGCGCGAGCAGTACTTC. Translating gives CASSGREQYF.

About this clonotype: Since no conserved phenylalanine or tryptophan closes the CDR3, a read error is the likely cause. The gene calls are TRBV13 and TRBJ1-2; D is unresolved. This CDR3 comprises 12 residues. Germline V gives CDR1 PRHDT, CDR2 FYEKMQ (reference sequence). V was clipped by 4 bases and J by 4 bases, with 7 bases between them. For the CDR3, the DNA is TGTGCCAGCAGCTCCATTCCCTATGGCTACACCCTC. It encodes CASSSIPYGYTL.

This chain connects TRBV2 to TRBJ1-3; D unclear. Trimming took 4 bases from V and 0 from J, leaving 13 bases between them. Germline V lookup: CDR1 SNHLY, CDR2 FYNNEI. This CDR3 comprises 16 residues. The CDR3 region has the DNA TGTGCCAGCAGTGGAGCGGACGGAAGCTCTGGAAACACCATATATTTT. It yields the protein CASSGADGSSGNTIYF.

This clonotype was counted a few times. The genes are TRBV7-9 and TRBJ2-2; 7 nucleotides align to TRBD1. The CDR3 has 17 residues. Germline lookup yields CDR1 SEHNR and CDR2 FQNEAQ (reference sequence). The V segment lost 5 bases and the J segment 1 base; nucleotides outside the gene matches: 10. The CDR3 DNA follows: TGTGCCAGCAGCACCCCCGTTGGACAGGAGAACACCGGGGAGCTGTTTTTT. The encoded protein is CASSTPVGQENTGELFF.

This clonotype was found a few times. The chain recombines TRBV24-1 with TRBJ2-5; 15 bases are shared with TRBD2. The CDR3 runs 19 residues. V shed 4 bases, J shed 6 bases, and the junction held 14 bases outside the gene matches. Germline CDR1 reads KGHDR; CDR2 reads SFDVKD. The CDR3 protein is CATSEPGLAGGEGTKTQYF. DNA for the CDR3: TGTGCCACCAGTGAGCCGGGACTAGCGGGAGGCGAGGGTACAAAGACCCAGTACTTC.

Points on this clonotype: This CDR3 is missing its conserved last phenylalanine or tryptophan, likely due to a read error. The rearrangement joins TRBV5-1 to TRBJ1-2; 12 positions match TRBD1. The V gene's germline CDR1 is SGHRS and CDR2 YFSETQ. This CDR3 is built from 15 residues. CDR3 DNA sequence: TGTGCCAGCAGCTTGACTACGGGACAGGGGGCTGGCTACACCTTA. Translated: CASSLTTGQGAGYTL.